These T cell receptor beta chains were read from a single sample in a study of cytomegalovirus exposure and HLA in healthy donors. Profiling relied on immunoSEQ multiplex PCR, and the TCRdb table lists in-frame clones only, not all of them. The sample yields approximately 140,000 clones, 81% seen once. The specimen was PBMCs. The receptors shown here come from a man younger than 35 in good health and CMV-seronegative. Both conserved end residues are part of each CDR3. Fields, in order: CDR3 DNA, CDR3 protein, clone size, D gene, V gene, J gene. A D gene is named only where the DNA matches it firmly. Rows give clone size only sometimes, using once, few, many, or a class for an expanded clone.

DNA: TGCGCCAGCAGCAGGACAGGGGCTAATAATTCACCCCTCCACTTT; CDR3: CASSRTGANNSPLHF; size: NA; D: TRBD1; V: TRBV4-3; J: TRBJ1-6
DNA: TGTGCCAGCAGCGGTAGCGGGGGGGGCACAGATACGCAGTATTTT; CDR3: CASSGSGGGTDTQYF; size: NA; D: TRBD2; V: TRBV5-6; J: TRBJ2-3
DNA: TGCGCCAGCAGCCAAGATCGGCGGAAAGTCACTGAAGCTTTCTTT; CDR3: CASSQDRRKVTEAFF; size: NA; D: NA; V: TRBV4-3; J: TRBJ1-1
DNA: TGTGCCAGCAGCCCCCTAGCGGGGGGGCTGGATGAGCAGTTCTTC; CDR3: CASSPLAGGLDEQFF; size: NA; D: TRBD2; V: TRBV6-1; J: TRBJ2-1
DNA: TGTGCCTGGAGTGTTCCGCAGGGGGCGAGGGAGCAGTACTTC; CDR3: CAWSVPQGAREQYF; size: NA; D: TRBD1; V: TRBV30; J: TRBJ2-7
DNA: TGTGCCAGCAGCTTTAGGTCTCGCGGGACAGGGGAGAGCTACACCTTC; CDR3: CASSFRSRGTGESYTF; size: NA; D: TRBD1; V: TRBV7-8; J: TRBJ1-2
DNA: TGTGCCAGCAGCCCCCGACAGGCGAGCTACGAGCAGTACTTC; CDR3: CASSPRQASYEQYF; size: once; D: NA; V: TRBV9; J: TRBJ2-7
DNA: TGTGCCAGCAGCTCGGCATCGACAGGGGGGCGTATAACCGGGGAGCTGTTTTTT; CDR3: CASSSASTGGRITGELFF; size: NA; D: TRBD1; V: TRBV5-5; J: TRBJ2-2
DNA: TGTGCCAGCAGTCCAGGGGGCGGTCAGCCCCAGCATTTT; CDR3: CASSPGGGQPQHF; size: NA; D: TRBD1; V: TRBV6-5; J: TRBJ1-5
DNA: TGTGCCAGTAGTATAACCTTACAGGGGAAGGATGAGGATCAGCCCCAGCATTTT; CDR3: CASSITLQGKDEDQPQHF; size: NA; D: TRBD1; V: TRBV19; J: TRBJ1-5
DNA: TGTGCCAGCAGCCCCCGTTCCGACAGCAGCTACGAGCAGTACTTC; CDR3: CASSPRSDSSYEQYF; size: few; D: NA; V: TRBV5-4; J: TRBJ2-7
DNA: TGTGCCAGCAGCTTCCTCGACAGGGACAACACTGAAGCTTTCTTT; CDR3: CASSFLDRDNTEAFF; size: NA; D: TRBD1; V: TRBV5-6; J: TRBJ1-1
DNA: TGTGCCAGCCGATCCGGGACAGGGAACACTGAAGCTTTCTTT; CDR3: CASRSGTGNTEAFF; size: once; D: TRBD1; V: TRBV6-4; J: TRBJ1-1
DNA: TGCAGCGTTTACCTAGGAAGCTACGAGCAGTACTTC; CDR3: CSVYLGSYEQYF; size: NA; D: NA; V: TRBV29-1; J: TRBJ2-7
DNA: TGTGCCAGCAGCTTTAGAATACTCACCTCCTCGAGTGAGCAGTTCTTC; CDR3: CASSFRILTSSSEQFF; size: NA; D: NA; V: TRBV7-9; J: TRBJ2-1
DNA: TGTGCCAGCAGCGGGGGGACTAGCGGCCGCGAGCAGTACTTC; CDR3: CASSGGTSGREQYF; size: NA; D: TRBD2; V: TRBV5-6; J: TRBJ2-7
DNA: TGTGCCAGCAGTTACTCGAGGACTAGCAATGAGCAGTTCTTC; CDR3: CASSYSRTSNEQFF; size: NA; D: TRBD2; V: TRBV6-5; J: TRBJ2-1
DNA: TGTGCCAGCAGCGTAAGTCGAGGGTCTAATGAAAAACTGTTTTTT; CDR3: CASSVSRGSNEKLFF; size: NA; D: NA; V: TRBV9; J: TRBJ1-4
DNA: TGTGCCAGCAGCACGGGACAGGGAGAAAATCAGCCCCAGCATTTT; CDR3: CASSTGQGENQPQHF; size: NA; D: TRBD1; V: TRBV7-2; J: TRBJ1-5
DNA: TGTGCCAGCAGAAACTTTGACACGTACCAAGAGACCCAGTACTTC; CDR3: CASRNFDTYQETQYF; size: NA; D: NA; V: TRBV28; J: TRBJ2-5
DNA: TGTGCCACCTTAGGGACAACACTGACTGGCTACACCTTC; CDR3: CATLGTTLTGYTF; size: NA; D: NA; V: TRBV19; J: TRBJ1-2
DNA: TGTGCCAGCAGCGTAGTTCCCCGGGGGGTTAACAATGAGCAGTTCTTC; CDR3: CASSVVPRGVNNEQFF; size: NA; D: TRBD2; V: TRBV9; J: TRBJ2-1
DNA: TGTGCCAGCAGTCTAGGGGGTATTAGCAATCAGCCCCAGCATTTT; CDR3: CASSLGGISNQPQHF; size: NA; D: NA; V: TRBV28; J: TRBJ1-5
DNA: TGTGCCAGCTCTGATTGGGGCCGAAACTCTGGGGCCAACGTCCTGACTTTC; CDR3: CASSDWGRNSGANVLTF; size: NA; D: NA; V: TRBV28; J: TRBJ2-6
DNA: TGTGCCAGCAGCTACACAGAAACCAATCAGCCCCAGCATTTT; CDR3: CASSYTETNQPQHF; size: NA; D: NA; V: TRBV7-9; J: TRBJ1-5
DNA: TGTGCTAGTGGTTTGCGGCGACTAGCGTCCTTCCCCCGGGATACGCAGTATTTT; CDR3: CASGLRRLASFPRDTQYF; size: NA; D: TRBD2; V: TRBV12-5; J: TRBJ2-3
DNA: TGTGCCAGCAGTCACAGAAATACTAACTATGGCTACACCTTC; CDR3: CASSHRNTNYGYTF; size: once; D: NA; V: TRBV9; J: TRBJ1-2
DNA: TGTGCCAGTAATTCGCTAGGACAGGCCTATGGCTACACCTTC; CDR3: CASNSLGQAYGYTF; size: NA; D: TRBD1; V: TRBV19; J: TRBJ1-2
DNA: TGTGCCAGCACCTGGGGGAGGGGAACCGGGGAGCTGTTTTTT; CDR3: CASTWGRGTGELFF; size: once; D: TRBD2; V: TRBV6-6; J: TRBJ2-2
DNA: TGCGCCAGCAGCCCGGTCGGAGTTAATTCACCCCTCCACTTT; CDR3: CASSPVGVNSPLHF; size: many; D: NA; V: TRBV5-1; J: TRBJ1-6
DNA: TGTGCCAGCAGCGTAGCAACGGGGTCATACGAGCAGTACTTC; CDR3: CASSVATGSYEQYF; size: NA; D: NA; V: TRBV9; J: TRBJ2-7
DNA: TGTGCCAGCTCACCCGAAGACCGGGGGGCCTATGGCTACACCTTC; CDR3: CASSPEDRGAYGYTF; size: NA; D: NA; V: TRBV18; J: TRBJ1-2
DNA: TGTGCCAGCAGCTTATCTTTCTACGAGCAGTACTTC; CDR3: CASSLSFYEQYF; size: NA; D: NA; V: TRBV7-2; J: TRBJ2-7